The T cell receptor beta chain described here comes from a study of blood T cell repertoires in COVID-19. Here immunoSEQ multiplex PCR was the method, and the copy in TCRdb shows in-frame clones only, minus some. The sample holds approximately 170,000 clones, about 86% seen once. Trimming removed 8 bases at V and 5 bases at J, with 12 bases between. Germline V gives CDR1 MDHEN, CDR2 SYDVKM. The CDR3 is 13 residues long. This chain joins TRBV28 and TRBJ1-4, with D maybe TRBD1 (5 bases). The TCR comes from a man between 65 and 80 years old with active or convalescent COVID-19. Sequenced: peripheral blood. DNA for the CDR3: TGTGCCAGCCTCCGCGGGGGGAATGAAAAACTGTTTTTT. Translated: CASLRGGNEKLFF.